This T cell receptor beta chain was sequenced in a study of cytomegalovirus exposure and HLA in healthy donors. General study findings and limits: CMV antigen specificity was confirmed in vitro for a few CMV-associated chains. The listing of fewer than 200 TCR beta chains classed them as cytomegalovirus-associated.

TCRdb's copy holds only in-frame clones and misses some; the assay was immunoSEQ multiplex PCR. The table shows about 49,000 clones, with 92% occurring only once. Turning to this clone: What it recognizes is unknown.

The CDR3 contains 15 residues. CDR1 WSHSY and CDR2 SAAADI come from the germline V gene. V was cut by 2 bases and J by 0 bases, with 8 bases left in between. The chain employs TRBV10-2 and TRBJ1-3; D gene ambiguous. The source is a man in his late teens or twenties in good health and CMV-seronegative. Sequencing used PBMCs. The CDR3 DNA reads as TGCGCCAGCAGTGAGGCTTCAGGCTCTGGAAACACCATATATTTT. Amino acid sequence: CASSEASGSGNTIYF.